Each of the 4 T cell receptor beta chains below was sequenced from the same sample in a study of cytomegalovirus exposure and HLA in healthy donors (dated by TCRdb to 2016 to 2017). Library construction relied on the immunoSEQ multiplex PCR assay. The multiplex PCR relied on a mix of 60 forward primers for TCR Vbeta segments and 13 reverse primers for TCR Jbeta segments. The clones in this table, taken by TCRdb from immuneACCESS, are in-frame only. Not every clone is retained; where verified, under half of the shortfall comes from an unresolved V gene, and the cause of the rest is unknown. This sample gives under 250,000 clones in total; over 65% of them show up just once. The ten biggest clones cover about 0.63% of the sample. Sequencing input: PBMCs. These receptor sequences come from a man between 18 and 35 years old in good health and CMV-seronegative.

The J gene is TRBJ1-6, the V gene TRBV6-1; no clear D. V gave up 0 bases and J gave up 9 bases, with 18 bases separating them. The CDR3 contains 17 residues. Germline V gives CDR1 MNHNS, CDR2 SASEGT. CDR3 sequence reads: CASSEAALVSGSSPLHF. CDR3 sequence (DNA): TGTGCCAGCAGTGAAGCGGCCCTCGTATCGGGTAGTTCACCCCTCCACTTT.

The chain combines TRBV2 with TRBJ2-2; D perhaps matches TRBD2 (6 bases). The V gene's germline CDR1 is SNHLY and CDR2 FYNNEI. The CDR3 runs 16 residues. The V gene lost 3 bases and the J gene lost 1 base, with 12 bases spanning the gap. Written as DNA, the CDR3 is TGTGCCAGCAGTGACCAAGCGGGTCTGAACACCGGGGAGCTGTTTTTT. This sequence encodes CASSDQAGLNTGELFF.

This chain connects TRBV28 to TRBJ2-1; a possible D gene is TRBD2 (5 bases). V lost 6 bases, J lost 0 bases, and 24 bases lay in between. CDR3 length: 19 residues. Looked up from germline, CDR1 is MDHEN and CDR2 is SYDVKM. In nucleotides, the CDR3 is TGTGCCAGCAGGCTATACTATAACCGTCCAGGAGGCTCCTACAATGAGCAGTTCTTC. Protein sequence: CASRLYYNRPGGSYNEQFF.

As to this clone: Other nucleotide sequences from this sample produce the same CDR3. The rearrangement joins TRBV27 to TRBJ2-1; 14 bases line up with TRBD2. This CDR3 has 16 residues. The junction had 8 bases not matched to a gene; V was cut back by 6 bases and J by 7 bases. CDR1 is MNHEY, CDR2 SMNVEV, per germline (reference sequence). This CDR3 is CASRETGTSGRNEQFF. In DNA form, the CDR3 reads TGTGCCAGCAGGGAAACCGGGACTAGCGGGAGAAATGAGCAGTTCTTC.